This TCR beta chain was documented in a study of blood T cell repertoires in COVID-19. Study summary: Samples came from the United States, Italy and Spain, spanning acute and convalescent COVID-19. T cells, B-cell-depleted T cells, or PBMCs provided the cDNA or gDNA that served as material.

V was clipped by 5 bases and J by 2 bases; unmatched bases: 4. The germline V gene has CDR1 MNHEY and CDR2 SMNVEV (reference sequence). CDR3 length equals 14 residues. Original analysis: From reference gene primer amplification, estimates of nucleated cell counts were derived. Clones were read by immunoSEQ multiplex PCR, and TCRdb kept only the in-frame ones, dropping some. For V, J and clone size, that table is used; D and trimming come from the DNA. The sample carries tens of thousands of clones, roughly 80% recorded once. Specimen: peripheral blood. This chain joins TRBV27 and TRBJ2-3, with TRBD1 identical over 7 bases. The TCR was taken from a woman in her 70s with acute or convalescent COVID-19. CDR3 in DNA: TGTGCCAGCAGTCGGGACAGACCCACAGATACGCAGTATTTT. Translation: CASSRDRPTDTQYF.